The sequence of this TCR beta chain was determined in a study of post-analysis software for immune sequencing data. About the research overall: Patients with relapsing-remitting, secondary progressive and progressive-relapsing multiple sclerosis courses were all represented.

Remarks on this clonotype: The target antigen is unknown.

The junction had 10 bases not matched to a gene; V was cut back by 5 bases and J by 8 bases. CDR3 length: 14 amino acids. The germline V gene encodes CDR1 SQVTM and CDR2 ANQGSEA. Findings and caveats of the study: For normalized Chao1 diversity, multiple sclerosis patients scored significantly lower than controls did. F measure showed strong co-clustering of same-batch samples. Patients showed TRBV5-6, TRBV5-1 and TRBV20-1 among a few TRBV segments more frequent than in controls.

Unique molecular identifiers had been added to the TCR beta cDNA libraries. A population of about 0.95 to 10 million T cells gave rise to approximately 500,000 cDNA molecules. Via MiXCR, TCRdb re-called the PCR reads, giving one row per CDR3 protein. In the table there are hundreds of thousands of distinct CDR3 sequences, 53% of which are singletons. The specimen sequenced was blood. This TCR was recovered from a girl under 18 with multiple sclerosis. The genes are TRBV29-1 and TRBJ2-1, with 9 bases that match TRBD2. In nucleotides, the CDR3 is TGCAGCGTTAAAGCGGGAGGACCTATCGATGAGCAGTTCTTC. As protein: CSVKAGGPIDEQFF.